This T cell receptor (beta chain) was captured in a study of shared clonotypes between healthy human individuals. Sequencing used immunoSEQ multiplex PCR; TCRdb keeps in-frame clones, though not all of them. The table lists over a million clones, 75% of them singletons. The TCR comes from a man aged 18-30 years in good health. The sequencing input was memory CD4+ T cells sorted from blood. The subset was: CD45RA-negative fraction.

The CDR3 DNA reads TGTGCCAGTAGTTCTCGGGGGGCTGAAGATACGCAGTATTTT. It is translated as CASSSRGAEDTQYF. The genes are TRBV19 and TRBJ2-3, with a possible D match to TRBD2 (7 bases). The CDR3 has 14 residues. Trimming removed 5 bases at V and 5 bases at J, with 14 bases between. Germline values: CDR1 LNHDA, CDR2 SQIVND (reference sequence).